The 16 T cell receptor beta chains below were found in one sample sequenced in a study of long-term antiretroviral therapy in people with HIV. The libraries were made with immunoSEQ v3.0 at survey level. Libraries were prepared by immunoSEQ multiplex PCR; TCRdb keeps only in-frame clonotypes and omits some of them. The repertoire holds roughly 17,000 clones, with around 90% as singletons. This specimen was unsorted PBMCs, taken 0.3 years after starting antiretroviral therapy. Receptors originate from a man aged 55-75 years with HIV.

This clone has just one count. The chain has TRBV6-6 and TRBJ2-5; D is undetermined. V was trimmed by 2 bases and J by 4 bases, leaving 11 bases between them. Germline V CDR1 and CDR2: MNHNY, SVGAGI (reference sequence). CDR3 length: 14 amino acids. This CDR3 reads CASSYRPVGETQYF. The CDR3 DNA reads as TGTGCCAGCAGTTACCGTCCGGTGGGAGAGACCCAGTACTTC.

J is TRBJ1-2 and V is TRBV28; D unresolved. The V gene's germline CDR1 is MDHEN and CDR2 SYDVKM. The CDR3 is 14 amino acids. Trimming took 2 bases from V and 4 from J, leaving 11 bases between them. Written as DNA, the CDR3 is TGTGCCAGCAGTTTACTAGGACGGATCTATGGCTACACCTTC. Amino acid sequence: CASSLLGRIYGYTF.

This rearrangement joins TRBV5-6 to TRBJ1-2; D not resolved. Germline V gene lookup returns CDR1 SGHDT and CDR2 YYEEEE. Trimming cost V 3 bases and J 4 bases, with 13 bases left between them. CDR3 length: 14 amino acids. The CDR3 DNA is TGTGCCAGCAGCTGGTACTCTCGGGCCTATGGCTACACCTTC. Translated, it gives CASSWYSRAYGYTF.

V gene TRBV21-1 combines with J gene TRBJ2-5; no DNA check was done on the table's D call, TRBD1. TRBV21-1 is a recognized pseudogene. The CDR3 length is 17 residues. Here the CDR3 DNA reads TGTGCCAGCAGCCCACAGTCGCCTACAGTGTACCAAGAGACCCAGTACTTC. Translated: CASSPQSPTVYQETQYF.

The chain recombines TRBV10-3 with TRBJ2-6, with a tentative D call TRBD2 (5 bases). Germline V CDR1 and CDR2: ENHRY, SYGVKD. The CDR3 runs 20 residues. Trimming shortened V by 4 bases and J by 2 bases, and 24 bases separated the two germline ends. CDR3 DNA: TGTGCCATCAGTGTATGGGGAGCACAGACTCTTGGGCCTGGGGCCAACGTCCTGACTTTC. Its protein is CAISVWGAQTLGPGANVLTF.

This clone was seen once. In DNA, the CDR3 is TGTGCCAAAATCAGGCGGGACCAAGAGACCCAGTACTTC. This translates into CAKIRRDQETQYF. The chain links TRBV10-3 to TRBJ2-5; D may be TRBD2 (5 bases). In germline, CDR1 is ENHRY, CDR2 SYGVKD. V dropped 10 bases and J dropped 0 bases, with 12 bases sitting between them. This CDR3 spans 13 amino acids.

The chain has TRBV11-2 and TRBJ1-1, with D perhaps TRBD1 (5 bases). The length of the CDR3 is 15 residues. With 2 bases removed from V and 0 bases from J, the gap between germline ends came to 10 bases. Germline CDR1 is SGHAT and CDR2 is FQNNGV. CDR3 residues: CASSLSGVLNTEAFF. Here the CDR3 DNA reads TGTGCCAGCAGCTTATCGGGGGTCCTGAACACTGAAGCTTTCTTT.

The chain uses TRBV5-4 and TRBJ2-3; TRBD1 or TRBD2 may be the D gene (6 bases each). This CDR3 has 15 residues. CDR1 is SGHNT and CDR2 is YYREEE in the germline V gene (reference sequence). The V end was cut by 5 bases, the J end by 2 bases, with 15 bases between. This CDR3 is CASRPRGQITDTQYF. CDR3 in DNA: TGTGCCAGCAGGCCCCGGGGGCAGATCACAGATACGCAGTATTTT.

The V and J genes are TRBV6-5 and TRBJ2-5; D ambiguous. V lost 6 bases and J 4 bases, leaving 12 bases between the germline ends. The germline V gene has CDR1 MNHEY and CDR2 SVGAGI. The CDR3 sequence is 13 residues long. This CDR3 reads CASSPPGRETQYF. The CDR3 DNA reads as TGTGCCAGCAGCCCCCCCGGTAGAGAGACCCAGTACTTC.

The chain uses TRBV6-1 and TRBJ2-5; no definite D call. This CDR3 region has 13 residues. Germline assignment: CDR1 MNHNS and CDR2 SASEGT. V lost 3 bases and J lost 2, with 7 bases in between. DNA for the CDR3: TGTGCCAGCAGTGAGCTGTTACAAGAGACCCAGTACTTC. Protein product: CASSELLQETQYF.

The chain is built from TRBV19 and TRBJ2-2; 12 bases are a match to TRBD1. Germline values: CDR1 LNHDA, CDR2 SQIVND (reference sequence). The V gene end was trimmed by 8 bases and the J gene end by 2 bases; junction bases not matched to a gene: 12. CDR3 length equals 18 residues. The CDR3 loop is CASSTEGQGALNTGELFF. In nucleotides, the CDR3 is TGTGCCAGTTCCACGGAGGGACAGGGGGCGTTAAACACCGGGGAGCTGTTTTTT.

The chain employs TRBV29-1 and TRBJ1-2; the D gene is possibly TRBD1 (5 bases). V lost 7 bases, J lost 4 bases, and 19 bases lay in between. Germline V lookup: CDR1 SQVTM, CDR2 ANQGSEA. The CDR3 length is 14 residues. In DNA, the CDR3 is TGCAGCGCCGTCCCAGGAGGTGGGGGCTATGGCTACACCTTC. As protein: CSAVPGGGGYGYTF. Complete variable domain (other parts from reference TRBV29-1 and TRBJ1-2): SAVISQKPSRDICQRGTSLTIQCQVDSQVTMMFWYRQQPGQSLTLIATANQGSEATYESGFVIDKFPISRPNLTFSTLTVSNMSPEDSSIYLCSAVPGGGGYGYTFGSGTRLTVV.

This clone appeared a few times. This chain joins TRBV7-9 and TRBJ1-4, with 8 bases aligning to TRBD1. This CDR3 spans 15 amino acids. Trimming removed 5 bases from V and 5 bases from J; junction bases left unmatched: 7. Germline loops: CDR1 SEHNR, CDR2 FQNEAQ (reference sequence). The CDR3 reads CASSPPDRENEKLFF. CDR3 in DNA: TGTGCCAGCAGCCCACCGGACAGGGAGAATGAAAAACTGTTTTTT.

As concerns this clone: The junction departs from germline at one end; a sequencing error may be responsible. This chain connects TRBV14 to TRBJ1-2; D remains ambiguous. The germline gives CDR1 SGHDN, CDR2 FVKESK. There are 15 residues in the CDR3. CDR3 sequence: CASRQGGRRQDGYTF. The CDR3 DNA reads TGTGCCAGCAGGCAAGGAGGTCGCCGGCAGGATGGCTACACCTTC.

CDR3 DNA sequence: TGCGCCAGCAGCTTGGTGGCGGGGTCTCTTTACGAGCAGTACTTC. Amino acids: CASSLVAGSLYEQYF. The chain recombines TRBV5-1 with TRBJ2-7; TRBD2 might be the D (6 bases). The CDR3 length is 15 residues. The V gene lost 0 bases and the J gene lost 4 bases, with 14 bases spanning the gap. Germline V lookup: CDR1 SGHRS, CDR2 YFSETQ. Full variable domain (missing parts from reference TRBV5-1 and TRBJ2-7): KAGVTQTPRYLIKTRGQQVTLSCSPISGHRSVSWYQQTPGQGLQFLFEYFSETQRNKGNFPGRFSGRQFSNSRSEMNVSTLELGDSALYLCASSLVAGSLYEQYFGPGTRLTVT.

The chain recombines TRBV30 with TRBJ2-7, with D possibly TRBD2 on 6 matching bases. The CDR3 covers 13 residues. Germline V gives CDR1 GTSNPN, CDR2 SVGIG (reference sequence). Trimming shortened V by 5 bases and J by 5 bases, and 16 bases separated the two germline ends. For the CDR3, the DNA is TGTGCCTGGGTACCGGGAGTCACGAACGAGCAGTACTTC. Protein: CAWVPGVTNEQYF.